This T cell receptor beta chain is from a study of blood T cell repertoires in COVID-19. Study at large: Samples representing acute and convalescent COVID-19 were sourced from the United States, Italy and Spain.

The CDR3 loop spans 16 amino acids. Germline lookup yields CDR1 SEHNR and CDR2 FQNEAQ (reference sequence). J lost 0 bases, V lost 4 bases, and 8 bases had no gene match. How the authors handled the data: Reference gene primer amplification in the assay estimated nucleated cell counts. Some clones are missing from TCRdb's copy, which holds only in-frame ones; the method was immunoSEQ multiplex PCR. Clone size and the V and J calls come from that table; the DNA yielded D and trimming. The sample holds about 150,000 clones, 80% to 90% seen once. The V call is TRBV7-9, the J call TRBJ1-1, with 7 nucleotides matching TRBD1. This TCR was sampled from a woman in her forties or fifties with acute or convalescent COVID-19. Sequencing used peripheral blood. The CDR3 reads CASSSRTGVLNTEAFF. The CDR3 nucleotides are TGTGCCAGCAGCTCACGGACAGGAGTCTTGAACACTGAAGCTTTCTTT. The complete variable domain, with remaining parts taken from reference TRBV7-9 and TRBJ1-1, reads DTGVSQNPRHKITKRGQNVTFRCDPISEHNRLYWYRQTLGQGPEFLTYFQNEAQLEKSRLLSDRFSAERPKGSFSTLEIQRTEQGDSAMYLCASSSRTGVLNTEAFFGQGTRLTVV.